Described below is a single T cell receptor (beta chain) sequence and its context. Antigen unknown. The CDR3 spans 16 residues. With 4 bases clipped from V and 7 bases from J, the junction kept 14 bases outside the gene matches. Germline-derived CDR1 and CDR2 are SGHVS and FNYEAQ. The time point is: week 11, during vaccination. The investigators gave 300 ug of mutant IDH1 20-mer peptide in each vaccine dose, together with topical imiquimod. The record originates from a study of a mutant IDH1 vaccine in newly diagnosed glioma. Study-level points and caveats: Changes in top peripheral clonotypes did not appear linked to pseudoprogression.

The repertoire was sequenced with immunoSEQ multiplex PCR; TCRdb's copy has only in-frame clones and lacks some. Among tens of thousands of clones listed, approximately 80% were seen once. Sequencing was performed on PBMCs, taken from a glioma patient whose treatment included an IDH1 peptide vaccine. The chain couples TRBV7-6 to TRBJ2-7; 9 nucleotides line up with TRBD2. The sequence was collected from a woman aged 18-35 years with glioma. DNA for the CDR3: TGTGCCAGCAGCTCTAAGGCGGGAGGGCATCCGTCAGAGCAGTACTTC. It codes for CASSSKAGGHPSEQYF.